The entry below gives a single TCR beta chain sequence along with its context. Antigen: not known. The source of the sample is a study of Ad26.COV2.S vaccination and SARS-CoV-2 variants. Study-wide background: Ad26.COV2.S, an intramuscular injection, was given once or twice 56 days apart.

V lost 0 bases and J 1 base, leaving 10 bases between the germline ends. CDR3 size: 15 residues. Germline-derived CDR1 and CDR2 are SGHRS and YFSETQ. Overall study findings and caveats: Non-spike TCR breadth was similar in vaccine and placebo recipients.

The sample's treatment: 15 to 20 received Ad26.COV2.S at low or high dose, single or two shots; 5 received placebo; per-sample allocation not given. All samples were drawn on day 63, counting from the first vaccine or placebo injection. Using immunoSEQ multiplex PCR, the repertoire was profiled, and TCRdb retains in-frame clones only, with some absent. This table holds hundreds of thousands of clones, roughly 90% found once. Sequencing used peripheral blood, obtained in a trial of Ad26.COV2.S vaccine versus placebo. This clonotype was sampled from a person aged 18 to 59 who received the Ad26.COV2.S COVID-19 vaccine or a placebo. This chain links TRBV5-1 with TRBJ1-1; maybe TRBD1 (6 bases). The CDR3 bases are TGCGCCAGCAGCTTGGCCGAACAGGGGAACACTGAAGCTTTCTTT. Translation gives CASSLAEQGNTEAFF.